The 32 T cell receptor beta chains below were found in one sample sequenced in a study of T-cell reconstitution after alpha-beta-depleted transplantation in children. Unique molecular identifiers were incorporated when the TCRbeta library was constructed. TCRdb reanalysed the PCR reads using MiXCR and keeps one entry per CDR3 protein. The sample includes some 250,000 distinct CDR3 sequences, more than 10% seen only once; the top ten take approximately 2.9%. Sequences were derived from PBMCs from the stem cell graft donor, sampled from the stem cell graft. Every receptor here comes from a human donor who donated a stem cell graft to a child with acute lymphoblastic leukemia.

This clonotype was seen at least ten times. The chain joins TRBV18 to TRBJ2-7; tentative D call: TRBD1 (6 bases). V was clipped by 2 bases and J by 0 bases, with 11 bases between them. The germline CDR1 and CDR2 sequences are KGHSH and LQKENI. The CDR3 totals 15 residues. The CDR3 DNA reads TGTGCCAGCTCACCAGGGGGCCCGAGCTCCTACGAGCAGTACTTC. It is translated as CASSPGGPSSYEQYF.

This clonotype was picked up many times. The CDR3 DNA reads as TGTGCCAGCAGTGAGCTACTGGGCAGTTCGCTCGGCTACACCTTC. Translating it yields CASSELLGSSLGYTF. This chain joins TRBV28 and TRBJ1-2; D is unclear. CDR1 is MDHEN, CDR2 SYDVKM, per germline. The CDR3 has 15 residues. V was shortened by 5 bases and J by 8 bases, with 21 bases between the two germline ends.

This clonotype showed up many times. The V and J genes are TRBV27 and TRBJ1-5; D is possibly TRBD1 (6 bases). This CDR3 has 18 amino acids. With 2 bases removed from V and 0 bases from J, the gap between germline ends came to 17 bases. Germline V CDR1 and CDR2: MNHEY, SMNVEV (reference sequence). The CDR3 DNA reads TGTGCCAGCAGTTTACGAGGGGACACCCGTTATAGCAATCAGCCCCAGCATTTT. Translation gives CASSLRGDTRYSNQPQHF.

This clonotype was recorded at least ten times. The chain couples TRBV20-1 to TRBJ1-1, with a weak D call TRBD1 (5 bases). Germline CDR1 DFQATT, CDR2 SNEGSKA (reference sequence). With 3 bases removed from V and 2 bases from J, the gap between germline ends came to 10 bases. The length of the CDR3 is 13 residues. This CDR3 reads CSASTRGNTEAFF. Written as DNA, the CDR3 is TGCAGTGCTAGTACGAGGGGTAACACTGAAGCTTTCTTT.

This clonotype was observed many times. The chain carries TRBV9 and TRBJ1-3; D remains unclear. CDR1 is SGDLS and CDR2 is YYNGEE in the germline V gene. The CDR3 length is 15 residues. The V end was cut by 0 bases, the J end by 4 bases, with 11 bases between. The CDR3 reads CASSVEQRPGNTIYF. As DNA, the CDR3 is TGTGCCAGCAGCGTAGAACAGCGACCCGGAAACACCATATATTTT.

V usage is TRBV30 and J usage is TRBJ2-1, with D perhaps TRBD2 (5 bases). V gave up 5 bases and J gave up 12 bases, with 14 bases separating them. The CDR3 has 11 amino acids. Germline V gene lookup returns CDR1 GTSNPN and CDR2 SVGIG (reference sequence). This CDR3 reads CAWLRSRGQFF. Here the CDR3 DNA reads TGTGCCTGGCTCCGTTCTCGGGGGCAGTTCTTC.

This clonotype came up many times. The V call is TRBV5-1, the J call TRBJ2-5; maybe TRBD2 (6 bases). Germline CDR1 is SGHRS and CDR2 is YFSETQ. The V and J ends lost 0 bases and 1 base respectively, with 10 bases between them. This CDR3 spans 15 amino acids. CDR3 amino acids: CASSLASGSQETQYF. The CDR3 nucleotides read TGCGCCAGCAGCTTGGCTTCCGGGAGCCAAGAGACCCAGTACTTC.

This clonotype was observed at least ten times. The rearrangement links TRBV6-2 or TRBV6-3 to TRBJ1-5; D is ambiguous. The germline gives CDR1 MNHEY, CDR2 SVGEGT. V was cut by 2 bases and J by 4 bases, with 12 bases left in between. The CDR3 has 15 residues. In nucleotides, the CDR3 is TGTGCCAGCAGTTACGGGAGGCCAAGAAATCAGCCCCAGCATTTT. This translates into CASSYGRPRNQPQHF.

The chain combines TRBV12-3 or TRBV12-4 with TRBJ1-1; D perhaps matches TRBD1 (6 bases). The CDR3 contains 15 residues. V was shortened by 6 bases and J by 4 bases, with 18 bases between the two germline ends. CDR3 residues: CASRKPQGTGTEAFF. The CDR3, as DNA: TGTGCCAGCAGAAAGCCCCAGGGGACGGGCACTGAAGCTTTCTTT.

This clonotype was detected ten times or more. V and J are TRBV9 and TRBJ2-5; 7 positions agree with TRBD1. The ends lost 3 bases at V and 5 bases at J; junction bases unmatched: 13. There are 16 residues in the CDR3. The germline gives CDR1 SGDLS, CDR2 YYNGEE. CDR3 in amino acids: CASSGGHTGAGETQYF. For the CDR3, the DNA is TGTGCCAGCAGCGGTGGTCACACAGGGGCAGGGGAGACCCAGTACTTC.

This clonotype occurred once. A much bigger clone sits one base away, suggesting this may be a read error. The chain employs TRBV24-1 and TRBJ2-1; 9 bases fit TRBD1. V was pared by 4 bases and J by 11 bases, with 14 bases of the junction left unmatched. The CDR3 sequence is 16 residues long. Germline values: CDR1 KGHDR, CDR2 SFDVKD. The CDR3 sequence: CATSDQTGGVGNKQFF. The CDR3 DNA follows: TGTGCCACCAGTGACCAAACAGGGGGCGTGGGTAATAAGCAGTTCTTC.

This clonotype was detected ten times or more. This chain connects TRBV5-1 to TRBJ1-4; D remains ambiguous. The CDR3 is made up of 14 amino acids. In germline, CDR1 is SGHRS, CDR2 YFSETQ. V lost 2 bases and J 2 bases, leaving 7 bases between the germline ends. The CDR3 DNA is TGCGCCAGCAGCTTAATGGGCACTAATGAAAAACTGTTTTTT. Encoded protein: CASSLMGTNEKLFF. The full variable domain, completed using reference TRBV5-1 and TRBJ1-4, is KAGVTQTPRYLIKTRGQQVTLSCSPISGHRSVSWYQQTPGQGLQFLFEYFSETQRNKGNFPGRFSGRQFSNSRSEMNVSTLELGDSALYLCASSLMGTNEKLFFGSGTQLSVL.

This clonotype was picked up many times. The CDR3 reads CASRQGARGYF. As DNA, the CDR3 is TGCGCCAGCAGGCAGGGGGCTAGAGGGTATTTT. V usage is TRBV10-2 and J usage is TRBJ2-3; 8 positions match TRBD1. V lost 6 bases to trimming and J lost 14 bases; unmatched junction nucleotides: 7. The CDR3 consists of 11 residues. Germline V gene sequence: CDR1 WSHSY, CDR2 SAAADI.

This clonotype was detected ten times or more. The chain recombines TRBV6-1 with TRBJ1-1; D is possibly TRBD1 (6 bases). Trimming pared 8 bases from V and 5 bases from J, leaving 15 bases between. Germline V gives CDR1 MNHNS, CDR2 SASEGT. This CDR3 region has 13 residues. The CDR3 is CASGTGQRTEAFF. CDR3 nucleotides: TGTGCCAGCGGTACAGGGCAGAGAACTGAAGCTTTCTTT.

The gene calls are TRBV6-1 and TRBJ2-5; unclear D gene. Germline V CDR1 and CDR2: MNHNS, SASEGT. Trimming removed 1 base from V and 7 bases from J, with 10 bases in between. The CDR3 length is 13 residues. In nucleotides, the CDR3 is TGTGCCAGCAGTGAAGGGGTCCCCCGGACCCAGTACTTC. This translates into CASSEGVPRTQYF.

This clonotype was seen at least ten times. The J gene is TRBJ2-3, the V gene TRBV11-3; D possibly corresponds to TRBD1 (6 bases). Between the trimmed V and J ends, which lost 5 bases and 5 bases, there was a span of 11 bases. The CDR3 contains 13 residues. Germline-derived CDR1 and CDR2 are SGHNT and YENEEA. The CDR3 loop is CASSRQGRDTQYF. The CDR3 DNA reads as TGTGCCAGCAGCCGTCAGGGGAGAGATACGCAGTATTTT.

V is TRBV10-3 and J is TRBJ2-1, with a weak D call TRBD1 (6 bases). This CDR3 is 13 amino acids long. With 6 bases removed from V and 6 bases from J, the gap between germline ends came to 12 bases. CDR1 ENHRY and CDR2 SYGVKD come from the germline V gene. DNA for the CDR3: TGTGCCATCAGCCCTGGACAGCTCAATGAGCAGTTCTTC. Translated, it gives CAISPGQLNEQFF.

This clonotype was observed many times. This sequence joins TRBV6-2 or TRBV6-3 and TRBJ2-6; D is unclear. This CDR3 region has 16 residues. V was pared by 0 bases and J by 2 bases, with 8 bases between. CDR1 is MNHEY and CDR2 is SVGEGT in the germline V gene. The chain's CDR3 is CASSYSPGAGANVLTF. CDR3 nucleotides: TGTGCCAGCAGTTACTCTCCTGGGGCTGGGGCCAACGTCCTGACTTTC.

This clonotype was observed at least ten times. The chain combines TRBV7-9 with TRBJ1-5; 10 nucleotides line up with TRBD1. The V gene end was trimmed by 5 bases and the J gene end by 7 bases; junction bases not matched to a gene: 5. The germline gives CDR1 SEHNR, CDR2 FQNEAQ (reference sequence). The CDR3 loop spans 14 amino acids. The CDR3 nucleotides are TGTGCCAGCAGCACGGGACAGGGGATACAGCCCCAGCATTTT. The encoded protein is CASSTGQGIQPQHF.

This clonotype was detected many times. The chain is built from TRBV4-3 and TRBJ1-2; D is perhaps TRBD1 (5 bases). V was clipped by 1 base and J by 1 base, with 10 bases between them. The CDR3 length is 15 residues. CDR1 and CDR2 from the germline V gene are LGHNA and YSLEER. The CDR3 loop is CASSQAGAVNYGYTF. CDR3 nucleotide sequence: TGCGCCAGCAGCCAAGCCGGGGCGGTTAACTATGGCTACACCTTC.

This chain connects TRBV12-5 to TRBJ2-7; D is unresolved. This CDR3 contains 15 residues. Germline CDR1 LGHNT, CDR2 FRNRAP. V was shortened by 8 bases and J by 0 bases, with 17 bases between the two germline ends. CDR3 coding DNA: TGTGCTAGTTCAAATTCGCAAGGTATCTCCTACGAGCAGTACTTC. Translated: CASSNSQGISYEQYF.

This clonotype was detected ten times or more. This chain links TRBV29-1 with TRBJ2-7, with D possibly matching TRBD2 (5 bases). This CDR3 spans 13 amino acids. Germline CDR1 is SQVTM and CDR2 is ANQGSEA. V was shortened by 4 bases and J by 4 bases, with 14 bases between the two germline ends. The chain's CDR3 is CSVVSGISYEQYF. The CDR3 nucleotides are TGCAGCGTTGTTTCGGGGATTTCGTACGAGCAGTACTTC.

To note about this clonotype: Since a much larger clone is just one base distant, this may be a read error. The chain combines TRBV19 with TRBJ1-1; D is possibly TRBD1 (5 bases). V lost 5 bases and J 4 bases, leaving 11 bases between the germline ends. Germline V CDR1 and CDR2: LNHDA, SQIVND (reference sequence). The CDR3 has 13 amino acids. CDR3 sequence: CASSLCRATEAFF. The CDR3 DNA follows: TGTGCCAGTAGTCTATGCAGGGCCACTGAAGCTTTCTTT.

This clonotype was detected ten times or more. The V call is TRBV7-2, the J call TRBJ1-2; 7 bases line up with TRBD1. CDR3 length equals 15 residues. The trim removed 3 bases at V and 8 bases at J, leaving 12 bases unmatched. The germline gives CDR1 SGHTA, CDR2 FQGNSA. CDR3: CASSFTTGPRSGYTF. DNA for the CDR3: TGTGCCAGCAGCTTCACGACAGGGCCCAGGTCAGGCTACACCTTC. The full variable domain, in which reference TRBV7-2 and TRBJ1-2 provide the parts outside the CDR3, is GAGVSQSPSNKVTEKGKDVELRCDPISGHTALYWYRQSLGQGLEFLIYFQGNSAPDKSGLPSDRFSAERTGGSVSTLTIQRTQQEDSAVYLCASSFTTGPRSGYTFGSGTRLTVV.

This clonotype was seen many times. This rearrangement joins TRBV13 to TRBJ1-1, with a weak D call TRBD1 (5 bases). The CDR3 has 14 amino acids. Germline CDR1 PRHDT, CDR2 FYEKMQ (reference sequence). The V end was cut by 3 bases, the J end by 6 bases, with 14 bases between. The CDR3 sequence is CASSFVGDPAEAFF. The CDR3 DNA reads TGTGCCAGCAGCTTCGTTGGGGACCCGGCTGAAGCTTTCTTT.

There are many counts of this clonotype. This chain connects TRBV12-3 or TRBV12-4 to TRBJ2-3; 14 bases are a match to TRBD2. The CDR3 has 15 amino acids. J lost 4 bases, V lost 6 bases, and 3 bases had no gene match. The CDR3 loop is CASSLTSGRADTQYF. CDR3 bases: TGTGCCAGCAGCCTGACTAGCGGGAGGGCAGATACGCAGTATTTT.

This clonotype was counted a single time. This may arise from a read error, as a much more abundant clone is one base away. The chain has TRBV6-1 and TRBJ1-5; 7 bases are a match to TRBD1. CDR3 size: 15 residues. CDR1 MNHNS and CDR2 SASEGT come from the germline V gene. Trimming removed 5 bases from V and 5 bases from J; junction bases left unmatched: 9. CDR3: CASSPGQRGDQPQHF. CDR3 nucleotide sequence: TGTGCCAGCAGTCCGGGACAGCGTGGCGATCAGCCCCAGCATTTT.

This clonotype was picked up many times. This rearrangement joins TRBV4-3 to TRBJ1-6, with 9 bases identical to TRBD1. The germline gives CDR1 LGHNA, CDR2 YSLEER. The ends lost 3 bases at V and 10 bases at J; junction bases unmatched: 10. The CDR3 spans 16 residues. The CDR3 coding sequence is TGCGCCAGCAGCCAGGTTACCGGGACAGGGTACTCACCCCTCCACTTT. It translates to CASSQVTGTGYSPLHF.

This clonotype was seen ten or more times. The V gene is TRBV7-9, the J gene TRBJ1-4; D call uncertain. Looked up from germline, CDR1 is SEHNR and CDR2 is FQNEAQ (reference sequence). With 4 bases removed from V and 3 bases from J, the gap between germline ends came to 15 bases. The CDR3 totals 16 residues. CDR3 protein: CASSSPEGKANEKLFF. The CDR3 DNA sequence: TGTGCCAGCAGCTCACCCGAAGGGAAGGCTAATGAAAAACTGTTTTTT.

Ten or more counts support this clonotype. J is TRBJ2-7 and V is TRBV28, with 8 bases lining up with TRBD1. There are 17 residues in the CDR3. V shed 6 bases and J 2 bases; nucleotides not matched to a gene: 15. The V gene's germline CDR1 is MDHEN and CDR2 SYDVKM. CDR3: CASSPPAGGSYPYEQYF. The CDR3, as DNA: TGTGCCAGCAGCCCACCAGCAGGGGGCAGTTACCCCTACGAGCAGTACTTC.

This clonotype was detected many times. The rearrangement joins TRBV28 to TRBJ2-7, with TRBD1 identical over 7 bases. The CDR3 contains 16 residues. Germline-derived CDR1 and CDR2 are MDHEN and SYDVKM. Trimming at V came to 8 bases and at J to 0 bases, leaving 13 bases not matched to a gene. CDR3 DNA: TGTGCCAGCGGAAGTGAGACAGGGTTCAGCTCCTACGAGCAGTACTTC. As protein: CASGSETGFSSYEQYF. The full variable domain, in which reference TRBV28 and TRBJ2-7 provide the parts outside the CDR3, is DVKVTQSSRYLVKRTGEKVFLECVQDMDHENMFWYRQDPGLGLRLIYFSYDVKMKEKGDIPEGYSVSREKKERFSLILESASTNQTSMYLCASGSETGFSSYEQYFGPGTRLTVT.

This clonotype was detected many times. This chain links TRBV12-5 with TRBJ2-1; D possibly corresponds to TRBD2 (5 bases). CDR3 length: 16 amino acids. V lost 3 bases and J lost 6, with 18 bases in between. Germline CDR1 LGHNT, CDR2 FRNRAP. In DNA, the CDR3 is TGTGCTAGTGGTTTTTGGACTCCATCGGGTGTCAATGAGCAGTTCTTC. This translates into CASGFWTPSGVNEQFF.